The T cell receptor (beta chain) under discussion was sequenced for a study of cytomegalovirus exposure and HLA in healthy donors. Study-level points and caveats: A few CMV-associated chains proved CMV antigen-specific in vitro. First-cohort TCR clusters tended to co-occur in the 130 or so validation repertoires, a later analysis found.

About this clone: No antigen is known for it.

Trimming took 7 bases from V and 5 from J, leaving 14 bases between them. This CDR3 contains 13 residues. Germline CDR1 reads ENHRY; CDR2 reads SYGVKD. Profiling relied on immunoSEQ multiplex PCR, and the TCRdb table lists in-frame clones only, not all of them. The sample includes 220,000 or so clones, around four fifths seen only once; the top ten take over 12%. The sample consisted of PBMCs. The TCR comes from a woman aged 25-40 years in good health and CMV-seropositive. The chain carries TRBV10-3 and TRBJ2-5, with D perhaps matching TRBD2 (5 bases). CDR3 nucleotides: TGTGCCATCAAAGGACCGACGGGGGAGACCCAGTACTTC. This sequence encodes CAIKGPTGETQYF.